The source of this TCR beta chain is a study of T cells in tuberculosis. The CDR3 runs 15 residues. The germline gives CDR1 MGHRA, CDR2 YSYEKL. The germline V and J ends were trimmed by 0 bases and 1 base, with 8 bases remaining between them. The repertoire was sequenced with immunoSEQ multiplex PCR; TCRdb's copy has only in-frame clones and lacks some. The sample records tens of thousands of clones, around 96% being singletons. This chain uses TRBV4-1 with TRBJ2-3, with a tentative D call TRBD2 (6 bases). Sequenced sample: PBMCs. The receptor was derived from a donor between 5 and 29 years old with latent tuberculosis or without tuberculosis infection. In DNA, the CDR3 is TGCGCCAGCAGCCAAGAAAAGCGGGGCACAGATACGCAGTATTTT. It yields the protein CASSQEKRGTDTQYF.